This T cell receptor (beta chain) was found in a study of tumor-infiltrating T cells and Merkel cell polyomavirus (dated by TCRdb to the late 2010s). Background on the whole study: In Merkel cell carcinoma patients, the study investigated CD8+ T cells specific for the Merkel cell polyomavirus KLL epitope. Across the study, one tumor sample was a frozen nodal tumor digest and one was a flash-frozen core biopsy of a metastasis. Patients presented at varying disease stages and were followed for a median of approximately 2.7 years, with a range of 1. TRB sequencing covered KLL-tetramer-sorted cells from blood or tumor-infiltrating lymphocytes in under 15 samples, plus 12 matched whole-tumor samples. Most of the whole-tumor samples were 25-micron curls sectioned from formalin-fixed, paraffin-embedded tissue blocks. Patient treatments varied, were not standardized, and included chemotherapy, radiation and immunotherapies. The research as a whole found: A significant MCC-specific survival advantage (P = 0.0051) was associated with tumors having more unique KLL-specific clonotypes (roughly 5-110 vs 0-3). A higher intratumoral fraction of KLL-specific T cells (1.9-18% versus roughly 0-0.14%) was associated with significantly improved MCC-specific survival. KLL-specific TRB repertoires were diverse and mostly private, with just one public clonotype, shared by two patients, among 397 unique sequences. One limitation of the study is the small sample size (n of about eleven patients). Only a single viral epitope was studied, so T cells against other Merkel cell polyomavirus epitopes were not captured.

Robust positive staining for Merkel cell polyomavirus Large T antigen was observed by immunohistochemistry in the tumors of all patients. The study included about eleven Merkel cell carcinoma patients whose blood and/or cultured TIL contained robust KLL-tetramer+ populations exceeding 0.04% of CD8+ T cells. All patients were Caucasian, with a median age of approximately 60 years and a range of roughly 50 to 85 years. For patients with unknown primaries who presented with nodal disease, or in cases where primary tissue was insufficient, lymph node tumors were analyzed. Concerning this clone: The target of this receptor is not known. The sample holds no much larger clone one base away, and base qualities are not on file.

Trimming takes 2 bases from V and 3 bases from J, and the germline ends sit 11 bases apart. CDR3 length: 15 amino acids, cysteine to phenylalanine. Just the 45-base CDR3 DNA is kept, in frame starting at base 1. CDR1 and CDR2 are read off the germline V gene (reference sequence) as SEHNR and FQNEAQ. To prepare the library, the immunoSEQ multiplex PCR assay was applied. Genomic DNA extraction, TRB sequencing and normalization were performed by Adaptive Biotechnologies (Seattle, WA). From the authors' description of their analysis: Clonality was computed as one minus Shannon entropy of productive TRB sequences normalized by log2 of unique productive sequences. KLL-specific clonotypes in tumors were identified by matching TCRbeta CDR3 amino acid sequences with those from each patient's tetramer-sorted sample. Not all clones reach the TCRdb copy of this immuneACCESS table, which keeps in-frame sequences only. Checked studies attribute under half of the gap to unresolved V genes and leave the rest unexplained. V, J and clone size reflect that table, while D and trimming were determined from the DNA. The sample yields about 25,000 clones; 87% were counted once. More than 2.5% of the sample is taken by the ten largest.

Recombination joined TRBV7-9 with TRBJ2-1; a weak D assignment points to TRBD2 (5 bases agree). Sample: lymph node tissue. The source is a man aged 50 to 60 with Merkel cell carcinoma. The CDR3 here reads CASSLISANYNEQFF. The nucleotide sequence reads as follows: TGTGCCAGCAGCTTAATTAGCGCAAACTACAATGAGCAGTTCTTC.